The rows below give T cell receptor beta chains drawn from one sample of a study of blood T cell repertoires in COVID-19. The table came from immunoSEQ multiplex PCR; TCRdb's copy has only in-frame clones and leaves some out. The repertoire holds some 200,000 clones, with 86% as singletons. Sequencing was done on a sample of peripheral blood. These receptors were collected from a woman older than 75 in a cohort sampled during active or convalescent COVID-19. The CDR3 runs from the conserved cysteine through the conserved F or W. A D gene is named only where the DNA matches it firmly. Size is omitted from some rows. Given values are once, few, many or a class for expanded clones.

clone_size: few; d_call: -; j_call: TRBJ1-5; v_call: TRBV7-9; cdr3_nt: TGTGCCAGCGGGGCGGGGGGAAATCAGCCCCAGCATTTT; cdr3_aa: CASGAGGNQPQHF
clone_size: -; d_call: TRBD1; j_call: TRBJ1-2; v_call: TRBV7-8; cdr3_nt: TGTGCCAGCAGCTCACAAGGCGGTAACAGGGGGTCTTGGGGCTACACCTTC; cdr3_aa: CASSSQGGNRGSWGYTF
clone_size: -; d_call: TRBD1; j_call: TRBJ2-7; v_call: TRBV28; cdr3_nt: TGTGCCAGCAGTGACAGGGTAATACCCTACGAGCAGTACTTC; cdr3_aa: CASSDRVIPYEQYF
clone_size: -; d_call: -; j_call: TRBJ2-7; v_call: TRBV28; cdr3_nt: TGTGCCAGCAGGCACAGGACAAACTACGAGCAGTACTTC; cdr3_aa: CASRHRTNYEQYF
clone_size: -; d_call: TRBD2; j_call: TRBJ2-5; v_call: TRBV11-3; cdr3_nt: TGTGCCAGCAGCTCGAGCGGGGCGACAGAGACCCAGTACTTC; cdr3_aa: CASSSSGATETQYF
clone_size: -; d_call: TRBD1; j_call: TRBJ1-4; v_call: TRBV6-6; cdr3_nt: TGTGCCAGCAGTTACCGACAGGGCACTAATGAAAAACTGTTTTTT; cdr3_aa: CASSYRQGTNEKLFF
clone_size: few; d_call: TRBD2; j_call: TRBJ2-3; v_call: TRBV10-1; cdr3_nt: TGCGCCAGCAGTCTTAGCGGGAGTGGCACAGATACGCAGTATTTT; cdr3_aa: CASSLSGSGTDTQYF
clone_size: few; d_call: -; j_call: TRBJ1-5; v_call: TRBV28; cdr3_nt: TGTGCCAGCGGGGCTAATAGCAATCAGCCCCAGCATTTT; cdr3_aa: CASGANSNQPQHF
clone_size: -; d_call: -; j_call: TRBJ2-1; v_call: TRBV29-1; cdr3_nt: TGCAGCGTTGAGGGCGGGGGCACCTACAATGAGCAGTTCTTC; cdr3_aa: CSVEGGGTYNEQFF
clone_size: -; d_call: TRBD1; j_call: TRBJ1-5; v_call: TRBV6-2/TRBV6-3; cdr3_nt: TGTGCCAGCAGTTTTACAGGGGGCGTAGAGCCCCAGCATTTT; cdr3_aa: CASSFTGGVEPQHF
clone_size: -; d_call: -; j_call: TRBJ2-2; v_call: TRBV6-4; cdr3_nt: TGTGCCTGTCTGTCGGGTTCGCGTCCCCCAGCAAACACCGGGGAGCTGTTTTTT; cdr3_aa: CACLSGSRPPANTGELFF
clone_size: -; d_call: TRBD2; j_call: TRBJ2-1; v_call: TRBV24-1; cdr3_nt: TGTGCCACCAGTACCTTAGCGGGGGTCTACAATGAGCAGTTCTTC; cdr3_aa: CATSTLAGVYNEQFF
clone_size: -; d_call: TRBD1; j_call: TRBJ2-2; v_call: TRBV25-1; cdr3_nt: TGTGCCAGCAGTCCGGGACAGGCGCACACCGGGGAGCTGTTTTTT; cdr3_aa: CASSPGQAHTGELFF
clone_size: -; d_call: -; j_call: TRBJ1-2; v_call: TRBV6-5; cdr3_nt: TGTGCCAGCAGAGGGAGGACTAACTATGGCTACACCTTC; cdr3_aa: CASRGRTNYGYTF
clone_size: -; d_call: TRBD1; j_call: TRBJ2-5; v_call: TRBV7-2; cdr3_nt: TGTGCCAGCAGCTTACGCAGGGGGCGAGAGACCCAGTACTTC; cdr3_aa: CASSLRRGRETQYF
clone_size: -; d_call: TRBD1; j_call: TRBJ1-5; v_call: TRBV7-9; cdr3_nt: TGTGCCAGCAGTATTCAGGGGGAGCAGCCCCAGCATTTT; cdr3_aa: CASSIQGEQPQHF
clone_size: -; d_call: TRBD2; j_call: TRBJ2-1; v_call: TRBV29-1; cdr3_nt: TGCAGCGTTGAAATGACTAGCGCAGGGGAGCAGTTCTTC; cdr3_aa: CSVEMTSAGEQFF
clone_size: -; d_call: TRBD2; j_call: TRBJ2-1; v_call: TRBV19; cdr3_nt: TGTGCCAGTAGTTTAACCGGGACTAGCGGGAACAATGAGCAGTTCTTC; cdr3_aa: CASSLTGTSGNNEQFF
clone_size: -; d_call: -; j_call: TRBJ1-1; v_call: TRBV5-1; cdr3_nt: TGCGCCAGCAGCTCCGGGGGGGCGAACACTGAAGCTTTCTTT; cdr3_aa: CASSSGGANTEAFF
clone_size: -; d_call: TRBD2; j_call: TRBJ2-1; v_call: TRBV20-1; cdr3_nt: TGCAGTGCTAGTCAGGTCGCAGGACTAGCGGCCTACAATGAGCAGTTCTTC; cdr3_aa: CSASQVAGLAAYNEQFF
clone_size: few; d_call: TRBD1; j_call: TRBJ1-1; v_call: TRBV20-1; cdr3_nt: TGCAGTGCTAACAGGGGAGCTTTCTTT; cdr3_aa: CSANRGAFF
clone_size: -; d_call: TRBD2; j_call: TRBJ2-1; v_call: TRBV5-4; cdr3_nt: TGTGCCAGCAGCTTGGCCGCGGGGGTCCACGAGCAGTTCTTC; cdr3_aa: CASSLAAGVHEQFF
clone_size: -; d_call: TRBD1; j_call: TRBJ1-3; v_call: TRBV30; cdr3_nt: TGTGCCTGGAGTGTACGACAGGGCCTTTACTCTGGAAACACCATATATTTT; cdr3_aa: CAWSVRQGLYSGNTIYF
clone_size: -; d_call: TRBD1; j_call: TRBJ2-1; v_call: TRBV11-2; cdr3_nt: TGTGCCAGCAGCTTAGTAACAGGGGCCGCTCGTCGGCAGTTCTTC; cdr3_aa: CASSLVTGAARRQFF
clone_size: -; d_call: -; j_call: TRBJ1-6; v_call: TRBV4-2; cdr3_nt: TGTGCCAGCAGCCAAGACCCCGGGGATTCACCCCTCCACTTT; cdr3_aa: CASSQDPGDSPLHF
clone_size: -; d_call: -; j_call: TRBJ1-1; v_call: TRBV30; cdr3_nt: TGTGCCTGGATCCCTCGACTCATAGCGGGCACTGAAGCTTTCTTT; cdr3_aa: CAWIPRLIAGTEAFF
clone_size: -; d_call: -; j_call: TRBJ2-7; v_call: TRBV5-8; cdr3_nt: TGTGCCAGCAGCTCAGAATCGAGCGGTTCCTACGAGCAGTACTTC; cdr3_aa: CASSSESSGSYEQYF
clone_size: -; d_call: TRBD1; j_call: TRBJ1-2; v_call: TRBV19; cdr3_nt: TGTGCCAGCCGAGACCTACGCAGGGGGATGAGCTATGGCTACACCTTC; cdr3_aa: CASRDLRRGMSYGYTF
clone_size: -; d_call: -; j_call: TRBJ1-1; v_call: TRBV27; cdr3_nt: TGTGCCAGCAGTTTAGCAGGGTGGGGGGTTGGCACTGAAGCTTTCTTT; cdr3_aa: CASSLAGWGVGTEAFF
clone_size: once; d_call: -; j_call: TRBJ1-1; v_call: TRBV20-1; cdr3_nt: TGCAGTGCTAGTCCTCACAGGCACACTGAAGCTTTCTTT; cdr3_aa: CSASPHRHTEAFF
clone_size: -; d_call: -; j_call: TRBJ2-1; v_call: TRBV28; cdr3_nt: TGTGCCAGCAGTAAGTCGGGCGGGTCGTACTATTGGGAGCAGTTCTTC; cdr3_aa: CASSKSGGSYYWEQFF
clone_size: -; d_call: -; j_call: TRBJ1-4; v_call: TRBV11-2; cdr3_nt: TGTGCCAGCAGCTTCCCTTGGAGCCGAAGGGAAAAACTGTTTTTT; cdr3_aa: CASSFPWSRREKLFF
clone_size: -; d_call: -; j_call: TRBJ1-1; v_call: TRBV5-1; cdr3_nt: TGCGCCAGCAGCTTGGTTGGCAGCCCGGGCACTGAAGCTTTCTTT; cdr3_aa: CASSLVGSPGTEAFF
clone_size: -; d_call: -; j_call: TRBJ1-1; v_call: TRBV27; cdr3_nt: TGTGCCAGCAGTTTCCGCCGGGGTTCGGGCACTGAAGCTTTCTTT; cdr3_aa: CASSFRRGSGTEAFF
clone_size: -; d_call: -; j_call: TRBJ1-2; v_call: TRBV5-5; cdr3_nt: TGTGCCAGCAGCTTGGGGGTCAGAGGCTTAGATTATGGCTACACCTTC; cdr3_aa: CASSLGVRGLDYGYTF
clone_size: -; d_call: -; j_call: TRBJ1-1; v_call: TRBV2; cdr3_nt: TGTGCCAGCAGTGAAGCAGGGGACACTGAAGCTTTCTTT; cdr3_aa: CASSEAGDTEAFF
clone_size: -; d_call: TRBD1; j_call: TRBJ1-5; v_call: TRBV30; cdr3_nt: TGTGCGACGGACAGGGGGAGCAATCAGCCCCAGCATTTT; cdr3_aa: CATDRGSNQPQHF